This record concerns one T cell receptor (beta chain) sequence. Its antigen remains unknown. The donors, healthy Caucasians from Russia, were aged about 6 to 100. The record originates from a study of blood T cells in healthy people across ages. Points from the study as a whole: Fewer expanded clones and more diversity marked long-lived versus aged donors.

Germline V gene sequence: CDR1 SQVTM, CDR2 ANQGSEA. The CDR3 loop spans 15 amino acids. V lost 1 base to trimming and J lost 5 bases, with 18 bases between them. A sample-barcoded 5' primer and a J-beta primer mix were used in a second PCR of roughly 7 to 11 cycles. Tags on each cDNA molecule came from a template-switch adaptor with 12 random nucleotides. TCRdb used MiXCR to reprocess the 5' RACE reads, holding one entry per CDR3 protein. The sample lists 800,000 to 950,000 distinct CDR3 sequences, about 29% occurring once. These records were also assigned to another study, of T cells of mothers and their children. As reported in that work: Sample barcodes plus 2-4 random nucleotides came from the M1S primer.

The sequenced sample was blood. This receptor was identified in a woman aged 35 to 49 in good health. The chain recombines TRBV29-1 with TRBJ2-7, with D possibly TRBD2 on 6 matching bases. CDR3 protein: CSVEGSSRGIHEQYF. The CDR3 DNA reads TGCAGCGTTGAAGGGAGTTCCCGGGGGATCCACGAGCAGTACTTC.